This T cell receptor beta chain was documented in a study of control samples from healthy donors and cancer patients (TCRdb year 2020). CDR1 is given as SGHRS and CDR2 as YFSETQ, both from the germline V gene. Trimming costs V 0 bases and J 8 bases, and their ends lie 29 bases apart. The CDR3 has 19 amino acids, counting the end cysteine and phenylalanine. Just CDR3 DNA is preserved here, 57 bases in frame from base 1. With regard to this clone: It has no known antigen specificity. No clone much larger than this one lies a single base away; base qualities are absent.

Receptor amplification or capture employed the immunoSEQ multiplex PCR assay. The table comes from immuneACCESS by way of TCRdb, which keeps in-frame sequences with V and J called. Part of the clones is missing from these tables; in studies checked, under half for an unresolved V gene and the rest for unknown reasons. Counted in this sample were approximately 110,000 clones; about nine tenths of them appeared once. The top ten clonotypes cover 7.8% of the sample. The chain joins TRBV5-1 to TRBJ1-2; no confident D gene assignment can be made. The receptor comes from a woman under 30 in good health. Sequenced input: blood. The sequenced DNA is TGCGCCAGCAGCTTGGCCTCTGGGATCGGGAAGAAGCTCTTGGGGGGCTACACCTTC. Translated, this gives CASSLASGIGKKLLGGYTF.